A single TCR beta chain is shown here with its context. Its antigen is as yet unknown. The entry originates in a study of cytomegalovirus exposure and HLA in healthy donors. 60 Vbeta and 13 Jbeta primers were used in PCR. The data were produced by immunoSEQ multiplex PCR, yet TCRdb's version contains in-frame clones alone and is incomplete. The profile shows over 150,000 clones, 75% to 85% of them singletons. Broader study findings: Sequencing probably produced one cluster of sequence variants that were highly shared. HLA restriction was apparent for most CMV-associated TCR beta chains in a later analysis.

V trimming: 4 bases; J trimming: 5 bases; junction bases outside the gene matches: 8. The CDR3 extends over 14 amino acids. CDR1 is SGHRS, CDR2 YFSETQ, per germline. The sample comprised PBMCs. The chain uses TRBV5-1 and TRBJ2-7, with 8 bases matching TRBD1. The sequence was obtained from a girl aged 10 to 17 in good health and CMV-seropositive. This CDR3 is CASSLGTGPDEQYF. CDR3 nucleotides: TGCGCCAGCAGCCTCGGGACAGGTCCTGACGAGCAGTACTTC.